The rows below give T cell receptor beta chains drawn from one sample of a study of T cells after yellow fever vaccination. MiXCR was run by TCRdb on the 5' RACE reads, yielding one entry per CDR3 protein. The sample carries 450,000 to 550,000 distinct CDR3 sequences, 20% to 25% recorded once. This sample comprised PBMCs, obtained 21 days after the first yellow fever vaccination. These TCRs come from a man aged 18 to 29 who received the YFV17D yellow fever vaccine. CDR3s include the opening cysteine and the closing phenylalanine or tryptophan. Fields, in order: clone size, J gene, D gene, V gene, CDR3 protein, CDR3 DNA. A D gene is named only where the DNA matches it firmly. Clone size, where shown, is once, few, many, or a class for clones that have expanded.

>-|TRBJ1-4|-|TRBV14
CASSRLWGGTNEKLFF
TGTGCCAGCAGCCGGTTATGGGGTGGAACTAATGAAAAACTGTTTTTT
>-|TRBJ2-5|-|TRBV5-5
CASRPSSETQYF
TGTGCCAGCCGCCCTTCGTCGGAGACCCAGTACTTC
>-|TRBJ2-2|-|TRBV11-2
CASRRGRGLFF
TGTGCCAGCAGGAGGGGGAGAGGGCTGTTTTTT
>-|TRBJ2-2|-|TRBV20-1
CSARTGQLRHGGTGELFF
TGCAGTGCTAGGACGGGACAACTCAGACACGGGGGGACCGGGGAGCTGTTTTTT
>few|TRBJ2-3|TRBD2|TRBV12-3/TRBV12-4
CASRTGRGGRTQYF
TGTGCCAGCAGGACCGGGAGGGGGGGTAGGACGCAGTATTTT
>-|TRBJ2-3|TRBD2|TRBV19
CATEERGPFTDTQYF
TGTGCCACCGAGGAGCGGGGGCCCTTCACAGATACGCAGTATTTT
>-|TRBJ2-2|TRBD1|TRBV12-3/TRBV12-4
CASSRDRGVPGELFF
TGTGCCAGCAGTAGGGACAGGGGAGTCCCCGGGGAGCTGTTTTTT
>-|TRBJ2-1|-|TRBV5-6
CASSLRTGTTYNEQFF
TGTGCCAGCAGCCTCAGGACGGGGACCACCTACAATGAGCAGTTCTTC
>-|TRBJ1-2|-|TRBV4-1
CASSQEKILNSYYGYTF
TGCGCCAGCAGCCAGGAAAAAATCCTGAACAGCTACTATGGCTACACCTTC
>-|TRBJ1-1|-|TRBV4-1
CASSQAGATEAFF
TGCGCCAGCAGCCAAGCGGGGGCCACTGAAGCTTTCTTT
>many|TRBJ1-5|-|TRBV4-1
CASSQGPVGSQPQHF
TGCGCCAGCAGCCAAGGGCCCGTTGGGTCTCAGCCCCAGCATTTT
>-|TRBJ2-3|TRBD2|TRBV7-6
CASSLADSGGDTQYF
TGTGCCAGCAGCTTAGCTGATAGCGGGGGAGATACGCAGTATTTT
>-|TRBJ2-2|-|TRBV15
CATSRDRGRTGELFF
TGTGCCACCAGCAGAGACAGGGGACGGACCGGGGAGCTGTTTTTT
>-|TRBJ2-1|TRBD2|TRBV7-8
CATNPAGDVYNEQFF
TGTGCCACCAATCCAGCGGGGGATGTCTACAATGAGCAGTTCTTC
>-|TRBJ1-4|-|TRBV11-3
CASSFQGVPYEKLFF
TGTGCCAGCAGCTTTCAAGGGGTACCATATGAAAAACTGTTTTTT
>-|TRBJ2-2|TRBD1|TRBV7-3
CASSRTGGVGGELFF
TGTGCCAGCAGCCGGACAGGGGGCGTCGGCGGGGAGCTGTTTTTT
>-|TRBJ2-7|-|TRBV4-2
CASSQNTDTKWAYEQYF
TGTGCCAGCAGCCAAAATACAGATACTAAGTGGGCCTACGAGCAGTACTTC
>-|TRBJ2-7|TRBD1|TRBV27
CASSPLARTGEQYF
TGTGCCAGCAGTCCTCTCGCCCGGACAGGCGAGCAGTACTTC
>-|TRBJ2-7|TRBD1|TRBV10-3
CAAQGAYEQYF
TGTGCCGCTCAGGGGGCCTACGAGCAGTACTTC
>few|TRBJ2-2|TRBD1|TRBV4-1
CASSRGQGYTGELFF
TGCGCCAGCAGCCGCGGACAGGGATACACCGGGGAGCTGTTTTTT
>-|TRBJ2-5|TRBD2|TRBV5-1
CASSRLGGGEETQYF
TGCGCCAGCAGTCGCCTCGGGGGGGGCGAAGAGACCCAGTACTTC
>-|TRBJ1-4|-|TRBV20-1
CSARPAGNEKLFF
TGCAGTGCTAGACCAGCGGGAAATGAAAAACTGTTTTTT
>-|TRBJ2-5|TRBD2|TRBV27
CASSLRLSGGYLTQYF
TGTGCCAGCAGTTTACGGCTTAGCGGGGGGTACCTAACCCAGTACTTC
>few|TRBJ2-3|-|TRBV5-1
CASRTSGWADTQYF
TGCGCCAGCAGGACGTCAGGGTGGGCAGATACGCAGTATTTT
>many|TRBJ2-1|-|TRBV4-2
CASSHPGAEQFF
TGTGCCAGCAGCCACCCCGGGGCAGAACAGTTCTTC
>-|TRBJ2-2|-|TRBV19
CASSIVPGELFF
TGTGCCAGTAGTATAGTCCCCGGGGAGCTGTTTTTT
>-|TRBJ2-3|-|TRBV5-6
CASSTDLDSTDTQYF
TGTGCCAGCAGCACGGACCTGGACAGCACAGATACGCAGTATTTT
>few|TRBJ1-1|-|TRBV25-1
CASSQRTVFRGTEAFF
TGTGCCAGCAGCCAGAGGACAGTTTTTAGAGGCACTGAAGCTTTCTTT
>-|TRBJ2-3|-|TRBV27
CASSPTGARGYTDTQYF
TGTGCCAGCAGTCCAACAGGAGCCAGAGGATACACAGATACGCAGTATTTT
>few|TRBJ1-1|-|TRBV12-3/TRBV12-4
CASIPRGEMNTEAFF
TGTGCCAGCATTCCGAGGGGGGAAATGAACACTGAAGCTTTCTTT
>-|TRBJ1-2|TRBD1|TRBV29-1
CSVATGDVDGYTF
TGCAGCGTGGCCACAGGGGACGTGGATGGCTACACCTTC
>medium-sized|TRBJ2-1|TRBD2|TRBV15
CATSRGLAYNEQFF
TGTGCCACCAGCAGGGGACTAGCCTACAATGAGCAGTTCTTC
>few|TRBJ2-5|TRBD2|TRBV4-2
CASSQDKGASGTTQYF
TGTGCCAGCAGCCAAGATAAGGGGGCTAGCGGGACGACCCAGTACTTC
>few|TRBJ1-6|-|TRBV7-6
CASSLQDNNYNSPLHF
TGTGCCAGCAGCCTGCAAGATAATAACTATAATTCACCCCTCCACTTT
>-|TRBJ2-1|TRBD2|TRBV4-3
CASSPREANYNEQFF
TGCGCCAGCAGCCCACGGGAGGCAAATTACAATGAGCAGTTCTTC
>few|TRBJ2-3|-|TRBV29-1
CSVDWKTNTDTQYF
TGCAGCGTTGATTGGAAGACCAACACAGATACGCAGTATTTT
>-|TRBJ2-3|-|TRBV6-1
CASSVQVPTDTQYF
TGTGCCAGCAGTGTCCAGGTCCCCACAGATACGCAGTATTTT
>-|TRBJ2-2|-|TRBV3-1
CASSQDRITGELFF
TGTGCCAGCAGCCAAGATCGTATCACCGGGGAGCTGTTTTTT
>-|TRBJ2-7|-|TRBV27
CASSLVDGMRHEQYF
TGTGCCAGCAGTTTAGTCGACGGGATGAGACACGAGCAGTACTTC
>few|TRBJ2-3|-|TRBV29-1
CSAGPPAYF
TGCAGCGCCGGGCCCCCTGCGTATTTT
>-|TRBJ1-4|-|TRBV20-1
CSARSLTVINEKLFF
TGCAGTGCTAGGTCATTAACAGTGATTAATGAAAAACTGTTTTTT
>-|TRBJ1-2|-|TRBV6-5
CASSYRGRGDYGYTF
TGTGCCAGCAGTTACCGTGGGAGGGGAGACTATGGCTACACCTTC
>-|TRBJ2-2|-|TRBV24-1
CATSDQGTRANTGELFF
TGTGCCACCAGTGATCAGGGGACGAGAGCGAACACCGGGGAGCTGTTTTTT
>-|TRBJ1-6|TRBD1|TRBV25-1
CASSAPGGYSPLHF
TGTGCCAGCAGTGCCCCAGGGGGTTATTCACCCCTCCACTTT
>-|TRBJ2-2|-|TRBV6-5
CASSYSSSRNTGELFF
TGTGCCAGCAGTTACTCCTCTTCCAGGAACACCGGGGAGCTGTTTTTT
>-|TRBJ1-3|TRBD1|TRBV3-1
CASSQVAGGLYTIYF
TGTGCCAGCAGCCAAGTTGCAGGGGGCCTGTACACCATATATTTT
>few|TRBJ2-1|TRBD2|TRBV20-1
CSAPPSSGGANEQFF
TGCAGTGCTCCCCCCTCTAGCGGGGGGGCTAATGAGCAGTTCTTC
>-|TRBJ2-1|TRBD2|TRBV9
CASSVLAGGPGNEQFF
TGTGCCAGCAGCGTCCTAGCGGGGGGGCCGGGGAATGAGCAGTTCTTC
>few|TRBJ2-1|-|TRBV7-9
CASSRTGEQFF
TGTGCCAGCAGCCGAACAGGGGAGCAGTTCTTC